One sample yielded the 4 T cell receptor beta chains listed below, sequenced in a study of blood T cell repertoires in COVID-19. Only in-frame clones appear in the TCRdb table, and some are missing; sequencing was by immunoSEQ multiplex PCR. The profile shows over 90,000 clones, roughly 76% of them singletons. The specimen sequenced was peripheral blood. The receptors were sampled from a man older than 75 with COVID-19, enrolled during active disease.

This chain connects TRBV30 to TRBJ2-2, with D perhaps matching TRBD2 (6 bases). Germline V gene sequence: CDR1 GTSNPN, CDR2 SVGIG (reference sequence). The CDR3 has 14 amino acids. V was clipped by 0 bases and J by 7 bases, with 12 bases between them. CDR3 protein: CAWSVRRGNGELFF. CDR3 sequence (DNA): TGTGCCTGGAGTGTTAGGAGGGGAAACGGGGAGCTGTTTTTT.

The chain employs TRBV6-2 or TRBV6-3 and TRBJ1-1, with a possible D match to TRBD1 (6 bases). V lost 1 base and J 6 bases, leaving 9 bases between the germline ends. The CDR3 spans 13 residues. The germline V gene encodes CDR1 MNHEY and CDR2 SVGEGT. CDR3 nucleotide sequence: TGTGCCAGCAGTTACTTACAGGGAGCTGAAGCTTTCTTT. Translating it yields CASSYLQGAEAFF.

The chain couples TRBV10-3 to TRBJ1-2; D unclear. Per the germline V gene, CDR1 is ENHRY and CDR2 is SYGVKD. Trimming left V 3 bases short and J 0 bases short, with 11 bases between. The CDR3 is 15 amino acids. The CDR3 loop reads CAISDSLLTNYGYTF. In DNA form, the CDR3 reads TGTGCCATCAGTGACAGTCTTCTTACTAACTATGGCTACACCTTC.

V and J are TRBV29-1 and TRBJ1-1, with TRBD1 identical over 7 bases. Trimming took 3 bases from V and 1 from J; bases not matched to a gene: 2. This CDR3 is built from 13 residues. CDR1 and CDR2 from the germline V gene are SQVTM and ANQGSEA. DNA of the CDR3: TGCAGCGTTGAGGGACAGACGAACACTGAAGCTTTCTTT. Translating it yields CSVEGQTNTEAFF.